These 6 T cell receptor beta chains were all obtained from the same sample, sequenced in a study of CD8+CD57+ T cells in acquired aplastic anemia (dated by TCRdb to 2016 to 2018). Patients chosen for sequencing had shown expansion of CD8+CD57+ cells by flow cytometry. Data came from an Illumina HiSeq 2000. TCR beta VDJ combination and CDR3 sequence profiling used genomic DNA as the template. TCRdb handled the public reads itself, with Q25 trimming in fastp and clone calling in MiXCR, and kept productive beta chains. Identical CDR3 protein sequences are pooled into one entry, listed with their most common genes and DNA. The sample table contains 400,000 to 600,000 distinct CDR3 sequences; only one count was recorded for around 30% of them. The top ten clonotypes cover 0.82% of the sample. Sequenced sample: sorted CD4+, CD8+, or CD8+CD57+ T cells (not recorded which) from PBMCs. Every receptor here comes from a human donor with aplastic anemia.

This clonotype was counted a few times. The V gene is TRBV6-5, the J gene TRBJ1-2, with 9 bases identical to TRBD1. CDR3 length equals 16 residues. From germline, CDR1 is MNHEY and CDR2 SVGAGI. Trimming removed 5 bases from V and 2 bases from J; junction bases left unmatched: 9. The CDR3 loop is CASSNLTGGKNYGYTF. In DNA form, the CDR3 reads TGTGCCAGCAGTAACCTAACAGGGGGCAAAAACTATGGCTACACCTTC.

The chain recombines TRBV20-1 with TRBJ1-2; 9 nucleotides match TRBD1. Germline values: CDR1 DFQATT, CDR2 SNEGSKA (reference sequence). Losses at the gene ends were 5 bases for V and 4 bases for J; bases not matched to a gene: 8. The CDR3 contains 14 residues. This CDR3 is CSAYPTGGVYGYTF. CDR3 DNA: TGCAGTGCTTATCCGACAGGGGGAGTCTATGGCTACACCTTC.

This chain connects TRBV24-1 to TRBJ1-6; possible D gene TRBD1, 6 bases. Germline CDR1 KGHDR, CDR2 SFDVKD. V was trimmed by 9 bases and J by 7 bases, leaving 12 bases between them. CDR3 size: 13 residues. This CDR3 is CATLGTSNSPLHF. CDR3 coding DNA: TGTGCCACCCTTGGGACAAGCAATTCACCCCTCCACTTT.

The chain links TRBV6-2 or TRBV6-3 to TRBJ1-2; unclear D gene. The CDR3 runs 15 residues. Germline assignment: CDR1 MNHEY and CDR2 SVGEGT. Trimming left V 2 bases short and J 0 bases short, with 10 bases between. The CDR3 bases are TGTGCCAGCAGTTACGTAACAACTTCTAACTATGGCTACACCTTC. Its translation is CASSYVTTSNYGYTF.

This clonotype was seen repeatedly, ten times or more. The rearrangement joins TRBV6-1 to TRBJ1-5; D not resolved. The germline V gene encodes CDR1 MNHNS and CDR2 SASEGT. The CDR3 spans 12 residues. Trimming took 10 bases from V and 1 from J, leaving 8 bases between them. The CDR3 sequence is CATLGSNQPQHF. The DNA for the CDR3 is TGTGCCACCCTTGGGAGCAATCAGCCCCAGCATTTT.

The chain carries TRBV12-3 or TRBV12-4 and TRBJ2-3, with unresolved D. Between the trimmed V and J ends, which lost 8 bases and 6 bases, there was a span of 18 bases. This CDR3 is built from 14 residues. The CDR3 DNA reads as TGTGCCAGCGGTGTCGGACCCCTCAAGGATACGCAGTATTTT. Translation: CASGVGPLKDTQYF.